This T cell receptor beta chain emerged from a study of T-cell reconstitution after alpha-beta-depleted transplantation in children. General study points: T-cell numbers and diversity, one year after transplant, stemmed largely from T cells that were newly produced. There were some patients whose high TCRbeta diversity at day 60 came from surviving recipient T cells and thymic progenitors.

This clonotype showed up many times. Its antigen is not identified. Preparation of the TCRbeta library was carried out with unique molecular identifiers. One entry per CDR3 protein, called by TCRdb with MiXCR from the PCR reads. The sample lists hundreds of thousands of distinct CDR3 sequences, around 13% seen once, with about 2% in the top ten. The length of the CDR3 is 11 residues. Germline values: CDR1 SQVTM, CDR2 ANQGSEA. J gave up 7 bases and V 7 bases, and 6 bases lay outside the gene matches. This sequence originates from a male patient younger than 18 who had a stem cell transplant for acute myeloid leukemia, so the T cells may come from the graft donor. The gene calls are TRBV29-1 and TRBJ2-7; 8 positions agree with TRBD1. Sequencing used PBMCs, mostly from graft donor cells, obtained 360 days after TCRalphabeta/CD19-depleted stem cell transplant. The CDR3 sequence is CSAAGGGEQYF. The CDR3 DNA is TGCAGCGCAGCAGGGGGCGGGGAGCAGTACTTC.